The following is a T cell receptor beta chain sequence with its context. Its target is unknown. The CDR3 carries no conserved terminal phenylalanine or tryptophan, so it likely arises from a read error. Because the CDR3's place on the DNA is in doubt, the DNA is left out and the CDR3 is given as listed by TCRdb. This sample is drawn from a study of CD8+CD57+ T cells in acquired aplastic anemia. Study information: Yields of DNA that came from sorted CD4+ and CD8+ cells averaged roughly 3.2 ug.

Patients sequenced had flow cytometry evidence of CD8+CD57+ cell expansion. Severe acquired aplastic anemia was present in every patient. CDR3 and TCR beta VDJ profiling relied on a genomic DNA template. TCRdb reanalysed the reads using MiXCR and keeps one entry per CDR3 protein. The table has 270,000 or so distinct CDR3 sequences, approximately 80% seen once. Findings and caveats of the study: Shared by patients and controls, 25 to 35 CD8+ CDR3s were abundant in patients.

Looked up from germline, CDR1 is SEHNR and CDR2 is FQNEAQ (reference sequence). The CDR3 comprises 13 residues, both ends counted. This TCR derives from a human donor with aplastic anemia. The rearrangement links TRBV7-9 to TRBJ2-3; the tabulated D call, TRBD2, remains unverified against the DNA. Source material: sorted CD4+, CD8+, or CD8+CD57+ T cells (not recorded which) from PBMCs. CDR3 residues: CASSLVRGELYFG.